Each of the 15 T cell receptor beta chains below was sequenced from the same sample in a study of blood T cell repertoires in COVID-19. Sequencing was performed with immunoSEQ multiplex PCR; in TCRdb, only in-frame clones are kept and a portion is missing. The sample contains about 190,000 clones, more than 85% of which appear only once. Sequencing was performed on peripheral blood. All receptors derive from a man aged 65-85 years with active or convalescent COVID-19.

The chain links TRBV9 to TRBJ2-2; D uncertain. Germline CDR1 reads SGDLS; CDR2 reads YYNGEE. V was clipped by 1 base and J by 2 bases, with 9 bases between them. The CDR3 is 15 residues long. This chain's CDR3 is CASSVTSINTGELFF. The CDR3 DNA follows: TGTGCCAGCAGCGTAACCTCTATCAACACCGGGGAGCTGTTTTTT.

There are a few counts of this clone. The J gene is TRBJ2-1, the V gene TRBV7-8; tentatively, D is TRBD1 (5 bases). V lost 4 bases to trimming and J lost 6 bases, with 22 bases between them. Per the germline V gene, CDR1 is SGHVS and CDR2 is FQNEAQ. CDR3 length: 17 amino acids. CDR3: CASSSVTGAVDRNEQFF. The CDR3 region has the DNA TGTGCCAGCAGCTCAGTCACAGGTGCCGTAGACCGCAATGAGCAGTTCTTC.

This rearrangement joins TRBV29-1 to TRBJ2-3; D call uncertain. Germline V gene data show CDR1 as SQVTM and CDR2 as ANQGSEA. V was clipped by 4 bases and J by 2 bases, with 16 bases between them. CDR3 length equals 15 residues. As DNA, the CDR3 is TGCAGCGTTGGTGGCAGGCGTCTATCCACAGATACGCAGTATTTT. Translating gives CSVGGRRLSTDTQYF.

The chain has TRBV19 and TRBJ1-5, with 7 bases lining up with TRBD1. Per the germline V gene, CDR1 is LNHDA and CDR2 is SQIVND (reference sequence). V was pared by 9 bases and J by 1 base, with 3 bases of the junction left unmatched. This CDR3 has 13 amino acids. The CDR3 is CASRGMSNQPQHF. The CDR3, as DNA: TGTGCCAGCAGGGGGATGAGCAATCAGCCCCAGCATTTT.

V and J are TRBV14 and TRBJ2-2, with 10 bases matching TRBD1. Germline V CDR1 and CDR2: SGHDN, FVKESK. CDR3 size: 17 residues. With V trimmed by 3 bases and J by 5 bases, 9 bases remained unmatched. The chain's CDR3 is CASSQDRGIVGTGELFF. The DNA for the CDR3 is TGTGCCAGCAGCCAGGACAGGGGGATTGTGGGAACCGGGGAGCTGTTTTTT.

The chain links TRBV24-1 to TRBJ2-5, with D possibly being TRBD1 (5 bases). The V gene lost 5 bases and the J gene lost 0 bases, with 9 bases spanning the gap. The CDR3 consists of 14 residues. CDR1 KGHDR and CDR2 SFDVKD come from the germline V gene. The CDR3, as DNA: TGTGCCACCAGTGTTCCCAGGGACCAAGAGACCCAGTACTTC. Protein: CATSVPRDQETQYF.

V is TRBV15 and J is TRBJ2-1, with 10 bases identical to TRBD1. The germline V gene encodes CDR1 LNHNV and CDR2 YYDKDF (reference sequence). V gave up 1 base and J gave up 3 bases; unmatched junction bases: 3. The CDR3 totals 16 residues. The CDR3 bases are TGTGCCACCAGCAGAGGACAGGGGGCCCTCTACAATGAGCAGTTCTTC. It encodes CATSRGQGALYNEQFF.

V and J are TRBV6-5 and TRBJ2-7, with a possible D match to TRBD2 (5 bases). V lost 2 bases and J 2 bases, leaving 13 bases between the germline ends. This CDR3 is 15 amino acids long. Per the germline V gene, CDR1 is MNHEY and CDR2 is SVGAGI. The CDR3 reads CASSYDRDGTYEQYF. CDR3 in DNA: TGTGCCAGCAGTTACGATAGAGACGGGACCTACGAGCAGTACTTC.

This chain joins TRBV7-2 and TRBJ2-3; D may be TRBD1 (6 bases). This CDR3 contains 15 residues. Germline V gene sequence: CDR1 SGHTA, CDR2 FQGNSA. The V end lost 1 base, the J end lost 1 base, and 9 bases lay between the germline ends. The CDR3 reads CASSLGSGGTDTQYF. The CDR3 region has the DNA TGTGCCAGCAGCTTAGGGTCAGGGGGCACAGATACGCAGTATTTT.

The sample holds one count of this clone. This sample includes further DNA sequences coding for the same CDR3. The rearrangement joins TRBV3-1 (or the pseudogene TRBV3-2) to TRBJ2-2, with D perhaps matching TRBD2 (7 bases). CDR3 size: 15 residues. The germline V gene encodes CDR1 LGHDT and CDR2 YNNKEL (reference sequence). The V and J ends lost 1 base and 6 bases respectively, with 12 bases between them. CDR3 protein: CASSQGRGRAGELFF. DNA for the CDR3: TGTGCCAGCAGCCAAGGGCGGGGGCGGGCCGGGGAGCTGTTTTTT.

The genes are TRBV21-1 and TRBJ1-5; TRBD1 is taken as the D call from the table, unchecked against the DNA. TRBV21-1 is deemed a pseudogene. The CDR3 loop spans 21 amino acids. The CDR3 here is CASSRTGGPGQAIAGNQPQHF. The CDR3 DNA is TGTGCCAGCAGCAGAACAGGTGGGCCGGGACAGGCAATTGCGGGCAATCAGCCCCAGCATTTT.

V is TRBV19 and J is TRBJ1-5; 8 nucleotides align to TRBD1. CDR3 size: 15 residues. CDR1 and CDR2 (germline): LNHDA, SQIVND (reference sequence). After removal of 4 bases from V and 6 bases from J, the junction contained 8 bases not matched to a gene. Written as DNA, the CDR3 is TGTGCCAGTAGTACAAATCAACAGGGGGTTCAGCCCCAGCATTTT. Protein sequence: CASSTNQQGVQPQHF.

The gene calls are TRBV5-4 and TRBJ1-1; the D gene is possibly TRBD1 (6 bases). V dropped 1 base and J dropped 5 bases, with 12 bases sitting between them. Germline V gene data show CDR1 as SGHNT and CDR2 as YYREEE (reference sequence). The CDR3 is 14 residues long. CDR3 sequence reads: CASSLPGAVTEAFF. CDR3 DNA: TGTGCCAGCAGCTTGCCAGGGGCCGTAACTGAAGCTTTCTTT.

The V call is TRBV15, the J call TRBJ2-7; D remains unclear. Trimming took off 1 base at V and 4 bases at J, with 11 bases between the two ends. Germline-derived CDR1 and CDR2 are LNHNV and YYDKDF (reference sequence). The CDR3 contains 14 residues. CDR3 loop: CATSRGPSRYEQYF. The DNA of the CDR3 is TGTGCCACCAGCAGAGGCCCTTCTAGGTACGAGCAGTACTTC. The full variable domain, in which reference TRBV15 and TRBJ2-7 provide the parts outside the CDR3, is DAMVIQNPRYQVTQFGKPVTLSCSQTLNHNVMYWYQQKSSQAPKLLFHYYDKDFNNEADTPDNFQSRRPNTSFCFLDIRSPGLGDTAMYLCATSRGPSRYEQYFGPGTRLTVT.

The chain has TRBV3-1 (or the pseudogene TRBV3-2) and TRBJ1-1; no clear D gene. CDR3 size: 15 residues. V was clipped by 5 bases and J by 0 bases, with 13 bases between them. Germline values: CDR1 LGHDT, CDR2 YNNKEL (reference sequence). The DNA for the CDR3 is TGTGCCAGCAGCAACACGGGATCCATGAACACTGAAGCTTTCTTT. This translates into CASSNTGSMNTEAFF.